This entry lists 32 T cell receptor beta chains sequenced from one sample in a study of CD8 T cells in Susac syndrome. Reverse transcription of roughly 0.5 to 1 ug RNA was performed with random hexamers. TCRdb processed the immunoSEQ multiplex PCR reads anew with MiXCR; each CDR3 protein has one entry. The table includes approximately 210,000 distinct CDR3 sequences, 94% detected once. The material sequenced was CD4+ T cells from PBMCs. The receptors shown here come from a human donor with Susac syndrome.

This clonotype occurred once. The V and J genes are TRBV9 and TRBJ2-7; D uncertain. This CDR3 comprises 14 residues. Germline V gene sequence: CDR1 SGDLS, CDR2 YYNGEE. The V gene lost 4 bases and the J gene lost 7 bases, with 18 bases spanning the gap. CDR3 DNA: TGTGCCAGCAGCCCACGAGGACCCGACGGGGAGCAGTACTTC. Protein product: CASSPRGPDGEQYF. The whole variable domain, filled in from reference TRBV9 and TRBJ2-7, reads DSGVTQTPKHLITATGQRVTLRCSPRSGDLSVYWYQQSLDQGLQFLIQYYNGEERAKGNILERFSAQQFPDLHSELNLSSLELGDSALYFCASSPRGPDGEQYFGPGTRLTVT.

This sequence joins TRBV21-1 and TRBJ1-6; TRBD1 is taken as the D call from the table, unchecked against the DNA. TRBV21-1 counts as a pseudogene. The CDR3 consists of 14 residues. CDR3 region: CASKPPRHRLPLHF. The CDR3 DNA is TGTGCCAGCAAGCCCCCGCGGCACAGGTTACCCCTCCACTTT.

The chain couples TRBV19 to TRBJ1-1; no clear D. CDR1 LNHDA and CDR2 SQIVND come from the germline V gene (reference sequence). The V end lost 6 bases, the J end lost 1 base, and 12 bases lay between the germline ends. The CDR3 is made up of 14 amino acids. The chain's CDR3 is CASRPGRANTEAFF. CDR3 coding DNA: TGTGCCAGTAGACCCGGGAGGGCGAACACTGAAGCTTTCTTT.

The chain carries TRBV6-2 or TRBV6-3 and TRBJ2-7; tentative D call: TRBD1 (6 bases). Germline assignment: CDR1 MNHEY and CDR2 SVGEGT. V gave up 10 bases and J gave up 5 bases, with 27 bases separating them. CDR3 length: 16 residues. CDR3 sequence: CATLGRKADRGHEQYF. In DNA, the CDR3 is TGTGCCACACTAGGGAGAAAAGCGGACAGAGGCCACGAGCAGTACTTC.

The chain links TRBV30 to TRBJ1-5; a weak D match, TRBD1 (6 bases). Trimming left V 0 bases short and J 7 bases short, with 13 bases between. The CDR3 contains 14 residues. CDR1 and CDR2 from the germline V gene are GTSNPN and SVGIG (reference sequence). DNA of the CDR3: TGTGCCTGGAGTGTATGGGGGGCTCAACAGCCCCAGCATTTT. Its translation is CAWSVWGAQQPQHF. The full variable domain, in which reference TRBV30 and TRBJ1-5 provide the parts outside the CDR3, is SQTIHQWPATLVQPVGSPLSLECTVEGTSNPNLYWYRQAAGRGLQLLFYSVGIGQISSEVPQNLSASRPQDRQFILSSKKLLLSDSGFYLCAWSVWGAQQPQHFGDGTRLSIL.

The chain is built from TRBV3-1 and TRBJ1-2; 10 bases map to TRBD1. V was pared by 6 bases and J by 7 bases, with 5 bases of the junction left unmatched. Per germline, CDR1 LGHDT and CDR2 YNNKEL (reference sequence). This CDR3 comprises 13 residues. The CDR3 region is CASSPWTGGGYTF. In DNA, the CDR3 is TGTGCCAGCAGTCCCTGGACAGGGGGTGGCTACACCTTC.

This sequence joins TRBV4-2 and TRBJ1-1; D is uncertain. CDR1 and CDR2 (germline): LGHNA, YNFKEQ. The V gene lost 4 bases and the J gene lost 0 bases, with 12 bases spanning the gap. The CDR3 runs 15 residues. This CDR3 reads CASSLGASLNTEAFF. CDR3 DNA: TGTGCCAGCAGCCTCGGCGCGAGTTTGAACACTGAAGCTTTCTTT.

DNA for the CDR3: TGTGCCTGGACCTCGGGGGCAGGTGGCTACACCTTC. Protein product: CAWTSGAGGYTF. The rearrangement links TRBV30 to TRBJ1-2, with D maybe TRBD1 (6 bases). V lost 4 bases, J lost 7 bases, and 13 bases lay in between. CDR3 length equals 12 residues. Per the germline V gene, CDR1 is GTSNPN and CDR2 is SVGIG (reference sequence).

The CDR3 region has the DNA TGTGCCAGCAGTCCTTCGGTTGGATATGGCTACACCTTC. Protein sequence: CASSPSVGYGYTF. The chain joins TRBV12-3 or TRBV12-4 to TRBJ1-2; D unclear. Deletions cut 5 bases from V and 5 bases from J, with 12 bases between. The CDR3 sequence is 13 residues long.

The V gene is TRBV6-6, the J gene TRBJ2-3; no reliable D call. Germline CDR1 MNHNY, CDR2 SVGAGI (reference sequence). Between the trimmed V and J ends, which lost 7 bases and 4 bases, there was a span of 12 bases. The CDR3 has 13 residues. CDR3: CASKLGSADTQYF. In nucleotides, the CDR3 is TGTGCCAGCAAGCTCGGGTCCGCAGATACGCAGTATTTT.

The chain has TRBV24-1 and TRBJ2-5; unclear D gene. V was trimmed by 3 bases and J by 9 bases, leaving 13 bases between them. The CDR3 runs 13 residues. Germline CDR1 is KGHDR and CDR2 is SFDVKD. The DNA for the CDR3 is TGTGCCACCAGTGATGCCAACGAAGTGGCCCAGTACTTC. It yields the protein CATSDANEVAQYF.

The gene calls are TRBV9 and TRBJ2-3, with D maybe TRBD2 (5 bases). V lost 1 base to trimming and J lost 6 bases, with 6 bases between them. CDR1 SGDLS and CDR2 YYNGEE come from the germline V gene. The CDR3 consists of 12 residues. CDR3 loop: CASSVRGDTQYF. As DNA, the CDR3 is TGTGCCAGCAGCGTACGCGGGGATACGCAGTATTTT. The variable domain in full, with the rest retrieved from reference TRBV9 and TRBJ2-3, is DSGVTQTPKHLITATGQRVTLRCSPRSGDLSVYWYQQSLDQGLQFLIQYYNGEERAKGNILERFSAQQFPDLHSELNLSSLELGDSALYFCASSVRGDTQYFGPGTRLTVL.

Here the CDR3 reads CASSAGRDPGRDEQFF. In DNA, the CDR3 is TGTGCCAGCAGCGCGGGCCGGGACCCCGGGAGAGATGAGCAGTTCTTC. This chain uses TRBV9 with TRBJ2-1; D is possibly TRBD2 (6 bases). Looked up from germline, CDR1 is SGDLS and CDR2 is YYNGEE. The CDR3 length is 16 residues. The ends were cut back, 3 bases at V and 8 bases at J, with 21 bases in the middle.

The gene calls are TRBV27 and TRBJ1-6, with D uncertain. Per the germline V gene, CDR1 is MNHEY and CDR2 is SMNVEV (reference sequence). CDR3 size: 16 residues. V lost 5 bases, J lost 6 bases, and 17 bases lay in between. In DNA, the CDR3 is TGTGCCAGCAGTCCAGACCGGGGTATAATTAATTCACCCCTCCACTTT. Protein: CASSPDRGIINSPLHF.

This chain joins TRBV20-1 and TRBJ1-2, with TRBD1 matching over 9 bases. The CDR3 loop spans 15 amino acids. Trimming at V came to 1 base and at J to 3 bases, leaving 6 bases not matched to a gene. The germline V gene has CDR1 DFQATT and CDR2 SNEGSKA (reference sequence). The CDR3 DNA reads TGCAGTGCTAGAGCGGGACAGGGAAAAGACTATGGCTACACCTTC. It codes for CSARAGQGKDYGYTF.

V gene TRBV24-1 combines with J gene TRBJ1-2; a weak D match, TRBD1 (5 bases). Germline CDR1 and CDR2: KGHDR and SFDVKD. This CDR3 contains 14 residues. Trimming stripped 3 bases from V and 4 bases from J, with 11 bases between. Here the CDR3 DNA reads TGTGCCACCAGTGATCCTCCCGACAGCTATGGCTACACCTTC. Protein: CATSDPPDSYGYTF.

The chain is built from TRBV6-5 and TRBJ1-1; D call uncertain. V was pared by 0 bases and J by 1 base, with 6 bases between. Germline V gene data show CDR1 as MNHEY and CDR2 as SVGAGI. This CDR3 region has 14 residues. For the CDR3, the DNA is TGTGCCAGCAGTTACTCTGGGCGGAACACTGAAGCTTTCTTT. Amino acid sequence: CASSYSGRNTEAFF.

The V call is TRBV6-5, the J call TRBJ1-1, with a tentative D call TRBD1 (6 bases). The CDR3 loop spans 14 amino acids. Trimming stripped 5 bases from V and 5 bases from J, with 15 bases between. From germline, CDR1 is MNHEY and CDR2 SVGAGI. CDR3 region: CASSGLQGWTEAFF. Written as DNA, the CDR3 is TGTGCCAGCAGTGGACTACAGGGATGGACTGAAGCTTTCTTT.

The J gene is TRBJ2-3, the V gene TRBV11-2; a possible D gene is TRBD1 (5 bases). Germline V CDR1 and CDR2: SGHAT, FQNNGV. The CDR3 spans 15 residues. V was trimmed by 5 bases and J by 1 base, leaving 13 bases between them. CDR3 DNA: TGTGCCAGCAGCCAAGCAGGGTTCGGCACAGATACGCAGTATTTT. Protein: CASSQAGFGTDTQYF.

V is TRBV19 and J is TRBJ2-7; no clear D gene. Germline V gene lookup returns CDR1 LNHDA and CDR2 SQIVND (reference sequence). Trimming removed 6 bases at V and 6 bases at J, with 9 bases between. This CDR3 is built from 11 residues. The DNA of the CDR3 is TGTGCCAGTAGCGACCAAGCCGAGCAGTACTTC. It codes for CASSDQAEQYF.

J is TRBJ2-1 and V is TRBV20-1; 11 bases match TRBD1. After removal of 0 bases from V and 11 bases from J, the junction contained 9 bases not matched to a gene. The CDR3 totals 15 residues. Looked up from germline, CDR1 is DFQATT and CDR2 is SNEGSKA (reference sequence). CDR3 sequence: CSARELGQGEPKQFF. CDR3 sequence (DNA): TGCAGTGCTAGAGAATTGGGACAGGGGGAGCCGAAGCAGTTCTTC.

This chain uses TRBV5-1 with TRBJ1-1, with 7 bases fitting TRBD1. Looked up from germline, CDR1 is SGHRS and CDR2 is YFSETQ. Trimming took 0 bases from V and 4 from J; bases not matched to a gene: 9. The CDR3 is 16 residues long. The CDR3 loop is CASSLGGGRGTTEAFF. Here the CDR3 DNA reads TGCGCCAGCAGCTTGGGTGGAGGCAGGGGGACCACTGAAGCTTTCTTT.

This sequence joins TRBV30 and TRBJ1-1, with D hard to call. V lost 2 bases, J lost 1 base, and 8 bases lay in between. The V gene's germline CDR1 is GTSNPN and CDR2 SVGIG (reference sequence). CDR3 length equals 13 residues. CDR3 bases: TGTGCCTGGAGTTATGACCGGAACACTGAAGCTTTCTTT. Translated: CAWSYDRNTEAFF.

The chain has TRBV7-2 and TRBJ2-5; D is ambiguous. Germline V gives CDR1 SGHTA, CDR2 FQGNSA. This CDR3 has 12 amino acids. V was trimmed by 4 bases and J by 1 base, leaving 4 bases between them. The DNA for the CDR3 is TGTGCCAGCAGCTCACCCCAAGAGACCCAGTACTTC. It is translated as CASSSPQETQYF.

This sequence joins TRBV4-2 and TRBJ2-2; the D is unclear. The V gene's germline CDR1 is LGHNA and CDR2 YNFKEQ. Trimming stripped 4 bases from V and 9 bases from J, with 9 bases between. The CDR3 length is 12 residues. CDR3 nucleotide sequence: TGTGCCAGCAGCCTCGACCGATGGGAGCTGTTTTTT. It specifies CASSLDRWELFF.

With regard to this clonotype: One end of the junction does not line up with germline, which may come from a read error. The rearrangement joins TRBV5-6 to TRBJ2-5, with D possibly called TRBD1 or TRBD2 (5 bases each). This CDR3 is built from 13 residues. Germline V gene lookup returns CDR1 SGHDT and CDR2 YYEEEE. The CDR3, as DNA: TGTCCCAGCAGCGACAACTGGGGGGAGACCCAGTACTTC. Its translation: CPSSDNWGETQYF.

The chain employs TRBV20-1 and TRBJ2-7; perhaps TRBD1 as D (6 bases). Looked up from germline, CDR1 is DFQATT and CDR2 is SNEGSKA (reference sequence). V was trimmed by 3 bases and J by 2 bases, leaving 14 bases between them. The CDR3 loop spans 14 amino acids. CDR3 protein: CSARSRGPTYEQYF. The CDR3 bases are TGCAGTGCTAGGAGCAGGGGCCCTACCTACGAGCAGTACTTC.

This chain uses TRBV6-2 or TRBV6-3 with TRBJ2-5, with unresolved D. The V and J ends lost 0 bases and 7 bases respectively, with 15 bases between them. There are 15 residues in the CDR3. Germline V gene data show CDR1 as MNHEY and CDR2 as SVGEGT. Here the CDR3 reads CASSYSGDQDVTQYF. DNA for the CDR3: TGTGCCAGCAGTTACTCCGGCGACCAAGATGTGACCCAGTACTTC.

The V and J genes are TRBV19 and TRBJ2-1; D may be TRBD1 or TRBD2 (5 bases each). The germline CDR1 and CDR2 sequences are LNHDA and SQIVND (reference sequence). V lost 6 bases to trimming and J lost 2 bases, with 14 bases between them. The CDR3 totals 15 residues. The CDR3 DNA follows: TGTGCCAGTAGCCTCCCTGGGGGAACCTACAATGAGCAGTTCTTC. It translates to CASSLPGGTYNEQFF.

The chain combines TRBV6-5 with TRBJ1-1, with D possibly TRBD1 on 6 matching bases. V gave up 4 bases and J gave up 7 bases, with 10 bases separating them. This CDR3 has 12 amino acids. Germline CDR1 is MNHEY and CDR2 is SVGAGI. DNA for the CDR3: TGTGCCAGCAGTTCTACGACAGGTGAAGCTTTCTTT. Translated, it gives CASSSTTGEAFF.

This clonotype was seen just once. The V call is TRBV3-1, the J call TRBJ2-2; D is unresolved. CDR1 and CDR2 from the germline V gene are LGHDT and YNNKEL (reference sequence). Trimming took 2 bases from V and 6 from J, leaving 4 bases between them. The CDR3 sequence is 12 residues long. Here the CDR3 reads CASSQYSGELFF. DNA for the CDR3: TGTGCCAGCAGCCAATATTCCGGGGAGCTGTTTTTT. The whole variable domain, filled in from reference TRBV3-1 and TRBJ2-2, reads DTAVSQTPKYLVTQMGNDKSIKCEQNLGHDTMYWYKQDSKKFLKIMFSYNNKELIINETVPNRFSPKSPDKAHLNLHINSLELGDSAVYFCASSQYSGELFFGEGSRLTVL.

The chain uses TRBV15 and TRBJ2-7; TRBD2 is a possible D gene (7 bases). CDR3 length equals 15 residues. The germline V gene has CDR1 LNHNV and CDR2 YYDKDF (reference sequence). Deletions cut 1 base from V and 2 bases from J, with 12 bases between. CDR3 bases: TGTGCCACCAGCAGAGCCCGGGGGGCGGCCTACGAGCAGTACTTC. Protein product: CATSRARGAAYEQYF.